The present TCR beta chain was sequenced within a study of shared clonotypes between healthy human individuals. Per the germline V gene, CDR1 is SGHTA and CDR2 is FQGTGA. The CDR3 covers 14 residues. V gave up 0 bases and J gave up 8 bases; unmatched junction bases: 3. Method: immunoSEQ multiplex PCR; TCRdb's copy keeps in-frame clones and lacks some. The sample consists of approximately 2.5 million clones, around 94% of them appearing once. Into CD45RA+ naive and CD45RA-negative memory subsets, the CD4+ cells were split. The rearrangement joins TRBV7-3 to TRBJ2-1; 8 positions agree with TRBD2. This TCR was sampled from a man aged 18 to 30 in good health. Sequenced sample: naive CD4+ T cells sorted from blood. The sample's subset: CD45RA+ positively selected. The CDR3 sequence is CASSLTSGVDEQFF. CDR3 nucleotide sequence: TGTGCCAGCAGCTTAACTAGCGGGGTCGATGAGCAGTTCTTC.